Listed below are T cell receptor beta chains from one sample, sequenced in a study of radiotherapy plus CTLA-4 blockade in lung cancer. Assay used: immunoSEQ multiplex PCR; TCRdb lists only in-frame clones, some missing. The sample shows tens of thousands of clones, 83% of them seen only once. The sequencing used peripheral blood, collected from a patient treated with radiotherapy plus ipilimumab. These receptor sequences come from a human donor with non-small cell lung cancer who had stable disease on radiotherapy plus ipilimumab. Each CDR3 is given with its conserved first and last residue. D genes are given only for firm matches.

J	D	V	CDR3
TRBJ2-1	TRBD2	TRBV19	CASSDGTSGRAANEQFF
TRBJ2-5	TRBD2	TRBV18	CASSPISGELETQYF
TRBJ1-1	-	TRBV5-6	CASSPQTPPGAFF
TRBJ2-5	TRBD2	TRBV5-8	CASSAWGGGETQYF
TRBJ2-4	-	TRBV5-1	CASSLDATKDIQYF
TRBJ1-4	-	TRBV28	CASSLGSAPNEKLFF
TRBJ2-1	-	TRBV30	CAWGRGGADEQFF
TRBJ1-2	-	TRBV10-3	CAISEGTARGYTF
TRBJ2-5	-	TRBV5-1	CASRPGPIQETQYF
TRBJ2-7	TRBD1	TRBV18	CASSPGQVSYEQYF
TRBJ1-1	-	TRBV7-9	CASSSRDGSNTEAFF
TRBJ1-5	-	TRBV5-6	CASSRRPNQPQHF
TRBJ1-2	-	TRBV10-2	CASSDPGNYGYTF
TRBJ2-2	-	TRBV6-6	CASMTQNTGELFF
TRBJ2-7	TRBD1	TRBV7-9	CASSVTGANYEQYF
TRBJ1-1	TRBD1	TRBV11-2	CASSPTGVWTEAFF
TRBJ2-2	-	TRBV14	CASSQGVQAFSGELFF
TRBJ2-1	-	TRBV10-3	CAISGSLDTKFF
TRBJ2-7	-	TRBV5-6	CASSSTVGGGYEQYF
TRBJ2-7	-	TRBV27	CASGYTHEQYF
TRBJ2-4	TRBD1	TRBV9	CASSDGTGGNIQYF
TRBJ2-1	TRBD1	TRBV5-4	CASSAKTGDNEQFF
TRBJ2-7	TRBD2	TRBV11-2	CASSVPGLSSYEQYF
TRBJ2-2	TRBD2	TRBV7-6	CASSLGPGLAGQSNTGELFF
TRBJ1-4	-	TRBV18	CASSPGFGTEKLFF
TRBJ2-5	-	TRBV9	CASSPPAGSETQYF
TRBJ2-4	TRBD2	TRBV6-6	CASSSGTSIAKNIQYF
TRBJ1-1	TRBD1	TRBV6-6	CASSVQGARTEAFF
TRBJ2-6	-	TRBV9	CASSVASGANVLTF
TRBJ2-7	TRBD2	TRBV28	CASSRAGVGEQYF
TRBJ2-3	-	TRBV5-1	CASSSGALTDTQYF
TRBJ1-5	TRBD1	TRBV6-5	CASSYQGDSNQPQHF
TRBJ1-4	TRBD1	TRBV5-6	CASSIQGAGEKLFF
TRBJ2-3	TRBD2	TRBV6-4	CASSGTSGGSPDTQYF
TRBJ2-1	-	TRBV7-9	CASSLVLNEQFF
TRBJ1-5	-	TRBV11-2	CASSRRGGGGNQPQHF
TRBJ2-1	-	TRBV9	CASSVGGNNEQFF
TRBJ1-2	-	TRBV30	CAWRGLDTYTF
TRBJ2-7	-	TRBV9	CASSGDDGIYYEQYF
TRBJ2-7	-	TRBV7-2	CASSLVAESSYEQYF
TRBJ2-7	TRBD1	TRBV2	CASSGGQPDPKYHEQYF
TRBJ2-1	TRBD1	TRBV27	CASSPQGDSTLIQGQFF
TRBJ2-7	-	TRBV4-2	CASSQGIQGGWNEQYF
TRBJ2-2	TRBD1	TRBV27	CASSFLGGTGTGELFF
TRBJ2-7	-	TRBV7-3	CASSLPGYEQYF
TRBJ2-3	TRBD2	TRBV10-3	CAISEGKTSGGAADTQYF
TRBJ2-5	-	TRBV7-9	CASSLRRSRTFKETQYF
TRBJ2-5	TRBD1	TRBV6-5	CASSQTGPGTQYF
TRBJ2-7	-	TRBV7-2	CASRVPSSYEQYF
TRBJ2-7	TRBD2	TRBV18	CASSPKGRGGGEQYF
TRBJ2-2	-	TRBV6-6	CASAPRWNTGELFF
TRBJ2-5	-	TRBV9	CVSSVGGGLEETQYF
TRBJ1-6	-	TRBV4-1	CASAGGVSNSPLHF
TRBJ1-2	-	TRBV14	CASSQSRVYGYTF
TRBJ2-3	TRBD2	TRBV5-1	CASSLEGTSVADTQYF
TRBJ2-7	TRBD1	TRBV6-1	CASSTLRDRSYEQYF
TRBJ2-1	TRBD2	TRBV30	CAWSPGRGGFYNEQFF
TRBJ2-1	-	TRBV27	CASSLSWGNEQFF
-	-	TRBV30	CAWTGTAYEQYF
TRBJ1-6	TRBD1	TRBV28	CASTESQGQFNSPLHF